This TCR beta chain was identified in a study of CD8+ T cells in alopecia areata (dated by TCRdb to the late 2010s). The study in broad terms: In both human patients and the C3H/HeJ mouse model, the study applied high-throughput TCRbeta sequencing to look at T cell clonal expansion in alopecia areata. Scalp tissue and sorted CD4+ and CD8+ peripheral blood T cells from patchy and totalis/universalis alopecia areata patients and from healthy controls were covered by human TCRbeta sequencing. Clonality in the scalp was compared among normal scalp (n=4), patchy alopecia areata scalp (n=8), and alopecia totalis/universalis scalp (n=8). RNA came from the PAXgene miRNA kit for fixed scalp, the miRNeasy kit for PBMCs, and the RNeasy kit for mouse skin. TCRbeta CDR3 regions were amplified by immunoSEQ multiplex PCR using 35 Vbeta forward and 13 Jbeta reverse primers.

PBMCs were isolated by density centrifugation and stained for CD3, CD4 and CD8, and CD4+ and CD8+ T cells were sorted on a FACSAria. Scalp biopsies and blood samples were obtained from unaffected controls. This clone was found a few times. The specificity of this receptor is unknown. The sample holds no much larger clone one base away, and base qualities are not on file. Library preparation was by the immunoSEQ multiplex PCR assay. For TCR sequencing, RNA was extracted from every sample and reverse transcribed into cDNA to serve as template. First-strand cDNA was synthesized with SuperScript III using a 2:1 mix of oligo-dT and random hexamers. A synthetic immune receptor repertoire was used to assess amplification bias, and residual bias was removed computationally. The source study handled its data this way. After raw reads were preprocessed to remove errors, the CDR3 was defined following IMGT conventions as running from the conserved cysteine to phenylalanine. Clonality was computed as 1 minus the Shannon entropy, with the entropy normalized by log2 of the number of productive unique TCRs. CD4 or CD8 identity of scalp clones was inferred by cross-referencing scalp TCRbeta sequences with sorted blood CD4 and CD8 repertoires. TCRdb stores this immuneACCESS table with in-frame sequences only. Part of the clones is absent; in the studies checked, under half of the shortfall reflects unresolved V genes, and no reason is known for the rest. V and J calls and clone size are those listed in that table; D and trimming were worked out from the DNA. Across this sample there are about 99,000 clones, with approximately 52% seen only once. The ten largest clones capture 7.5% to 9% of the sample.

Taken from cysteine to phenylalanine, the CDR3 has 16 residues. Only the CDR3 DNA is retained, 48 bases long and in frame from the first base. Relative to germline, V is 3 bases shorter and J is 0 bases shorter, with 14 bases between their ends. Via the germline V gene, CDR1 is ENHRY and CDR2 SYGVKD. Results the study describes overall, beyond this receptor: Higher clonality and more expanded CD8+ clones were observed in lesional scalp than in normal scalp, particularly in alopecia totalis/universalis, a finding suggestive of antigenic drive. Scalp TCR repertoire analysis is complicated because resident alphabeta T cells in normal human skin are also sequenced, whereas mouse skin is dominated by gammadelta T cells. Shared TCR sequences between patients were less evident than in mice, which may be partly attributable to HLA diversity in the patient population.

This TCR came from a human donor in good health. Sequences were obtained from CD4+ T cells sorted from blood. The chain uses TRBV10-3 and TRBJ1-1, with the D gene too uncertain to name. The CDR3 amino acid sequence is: CAISEALAALNTEAFF. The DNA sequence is TGTGCCATCAGTGAAGCGCTCGCAGCATTGAACACTGAAGCTTTCTTT.